This T cell receptor (beta chain) appears in the sequencing data of a study of blood T cell repertoires in COVID-19. The table came from immunoSEQ multiplex PCR; TCRdb's copy has only in-frame clones and leaves some out. The data contain roughly 100,000 clones, approximately 90% of them singletons. This CDR3 is 16 amino acids long. Germline V gene data show CDR1 as SGDLS and CDR2 as YYNGEE. Trimming removed 0 bases at V and 6 bases at J, with 18 bases between. This clone was observed once. The sample comprised peripheral blood. The chain uses TRBV9 and TRBJ1-2, with a possible D match to TRBD1 (6 bases). This receptor was obtained from a human donor with COVID-19, enrolled during active disease. The donor label of this sample is uncertain. CDR3 nucleotides: TGTGCCAGCAGCGTAGAGGGCAGGGGCCTGTCGCATGGCTACACCTTC. This sequence encodes CASSVEGRGLSHGYTF.